This TCR beta chain stems from a study of vaccination and CD4 T cells after COVID-19. Study-wide context: Timing of post-vaccine sample collection was a median about 79 days after dose two, with a range of 14 to 241. Cellular stimulation was performed using overlapping spike peptides derived from SARS-CoV-2, HCoV-NL63, HCoV-OC43 and HCoV-229E.

Oncomine TCR Beta short-read sequencing was applied to DNA from cultured CD4+ T cells. After culture, CD4+ T cells served as the source for genomic DNA extraction. MiXCR, run by TCRdb on the PCR reads, gives a single entry per CDR3 protein. The repertoire holds roughly 14,000 distinct CDR3 sequences, with roughly 36% as singletons. This clonotype was detected a few times. What it binds is not known. Broader study findings: Within convalescent individuals, 304 out of 307 vaccine-specific clones proved to be spike mono-reactive.

Treatment: approximately nine-day PBMC culture with coronavirus spike peptide pools or control peptides (ViraFEST assay). The sample taken for sequencing was cultured CD4+ T cells from blood. The TCR comes from a human donor with COVID-19.

The CDR3 loop reads CSAKGRTSNQPQHF. CDR3 bases: TGCAGTGCTAAAGGACGGACCAGCAATCAGCCCCAGCATTTT. The rearrangement joins TRBV20-1 to TRBJ1-5; no clear D. Germline CDR1 reads DFQATT; CDR2 reads SNEGSKA (reference sequence). Between the trimmed V and J ends, which lost 4 bases and 1 base, there was a span of 11 bases. The CDR3 totals 14 residues.